A selection of T cell receptor beta chains follows, all from one sample in a study of cytotoxic CD8 clonotypes in ibrutinib-treated CLL. TCRdb keeps only in-frame clones here, not all; method: immunoSEQ multiplex PCR. The sample comprises approximately 20,000 clones, about 85% of which are singletons, and roughly 6% rests with the top ten. Source: PBMCs, taken before ibrutinib treatment. These receptors were obtained from a human donor with chronic lymphocytic leukemia. CDR3s include the opening cysteine and the closing phenylalanine or tryptophan. Fields, in order: V gene, J gene, D gene, clone size, CDR3 protein, CDR3 DNA. D genes are given only for firm matches. Size tells how often a clone was seen (once, few, many) or the class of an expanded clone, and some rows leave it out.

>TRBV4-3|TRBJ1-6|-|-
CASSQLQGNSPLHF
TGCGCCAGCAGCCAACTACAGGGTAACTCACCCCTCCACTTT
>TRBV7-9|TRBJ1-2|TRBD1|-
CASSSTTGTGVFGGYTF
TGTGCCAGCAGCTCCACTACCGGGACAGGGGTTTTCGGTGGCTACACCTTC
>TRBV21-1|TRBJ2-3|-|-
CASSKARQGAKDTQYF
TGTGCCAGCAGCAAAGCCAGACAGGGGGCGAAAGATACGCAGTATTTT
>TRBV30|TRBJ1-4|-|-
CAWGGHTRIF
TGTGCCTGGGGGGGGCACACGAGGATTTTT
>TRBV18|TRBJ1-6|TRBD1|once
CASSPAQGAQSPLHF
TGTGCCAGCTCACCCGCTCAGGGGGCCCAATCACCCCTCCACTTT
>TRBV6-1|TRBJ2-3|TRBD2|-
CASSEGGTSGVPDTQYF
TGTGCCAGCAGTGAAGGAGGGACTAGCGGGGTCCCAGATACGCAGTATTTT
>TRBV5-4|TRBJ2-1|TRBD2|-
CASSASGLAVEQFF
TGTGCCAGCAGCGCATCGGGACTAGCGGTAGAGCAGTTCTTC
>TRBV5-1|TRBJ1-6|-|medium-sized
CASSLRGGRLYNSPLHF
TGCGCCAGCAGTTTGAGGGGGGGAAGACTTTATAATTCACCCCTCCACTTT
>TRBV20-1|TRBJ2-1|-|-
CSARVVRQFF
TGCAGTGCTAGAGTGGTACGTCAGTTCTTC
>TRBV5-6|TRBJ2-6|TRBD1|-
CASSLTGSGANVLTF
TGTGCCAGCAGCCTGACAGGGTCTGGGGCCAACGTCCTGACTTTC
>TRBV7-6|TRBJ1-2|-|-
CASSPSGGIYGYTF
TGTGCCAGCAGCCCGTCGGGGGGTATTTATGGCTACACCTTC
>TRBV27|TRBJ1-5|-|-
CASSTDPRQSNQPQHF
TGTGCCAGCTCTACCGATCCTAGGCAGAGCAATCAGCCCCAGCATTTT
>TRBV7-2|TRBJ2-3|-|-
CASSFLVGTDTQYF
TGTGCCAGCAGCTTCCTAGTTGGCACAGATACGCAGTATTTT
>TRBV13|TRBJ2-3|TRBD2|-
CASSKTTSGGTDTQYF
TGTGCCAGCAGCAAGACGACTAGCGGGGGGACAGATACGCAGTATTTT
>TRBV27|TRBJ1-3|TRBD1|-
CASSPGGNGNTIYF
TGTGCCAGCAGCCCAGGGGGGAACGGAAACACCATATATTTT
>TRBV7-2|TRBJ2-3|-|-
CASSPTLVGNTQYF
TGTGCCAGCAGCCCGACCCTTGTGGGGAATACGCAGTATTTT
>TRBV6-1|TRBJ2-5|-|-
CASPSRGARETQYF
TGTGCCAGTCCGTCTCGTGGGGCACGAGAGACCCAGTACTTC
>TRBV27|TRBJ2-2|-|medium-sized
CASSRANTGELFF
TGTGCCAGCAGCCGGGCCAACACCGGGGAGCTGTTTTTT
>TRBV6-5|TRBJ1-2|-|-
CASSYSRTVYGYTF
TGTGCCAGCAGTTACTCGCGGACAGTCTATGGCTACACCTTC
>TRBV6-6|TRBJ2-7|-|-
CASSYLGSYEQYF
TGTGCCAGCAGTTACTTGGGTTCCTACGAGCAGTACTTC
>TRBV7-9|TRBJ2-3|-|-
CASSPRVPAPGLSTDTQYF
TGTGCCAGCAGCCCTAGGGTCCCTGCCCCAGGTCTTAGCACAGATACGCAGTATTTT
>TRBV30|TRBJ1-2|-|-
CASEGGRYGYTF
TGTGCCTCAGAGGGGGGACGCTATGGCTACACCTTC
>TRBV30|TRBJ1-1|-|-
CAWREGQTTMNTEAFF
TGTGCCTGGAGAGAGGGCCAGACGACCATGAACACTGAAGCTTTCTTT
>TRBV12-5|TRBJ2-3|-|-
CASGLVRADTQYF
TGTGCTAGTGGTTTGGTACGGGCAGATACGCAGTATTTT
>TRBV9|TRBJ2-2|-|once
CASSPHGGELFF
TGTGCCAGCAGCCCGCACGGCGGGGAGCTGTTTTTT
>TRBV19|TRBJ2-1|TRBD2|-
CASSPPGGSSYNEQFF
TGTGCCAGTAGTCCGCCGGGGGGGAGCTCCTACAATGAGCAGTTCTTC
>TRBV2|TRBJ2-7|-|-
CASSAGIEYEQYF
TGTGCCAGCAGTGCTGGAATCGAATACGAGCAGTACTTC
>TRBV5-1|TRBJ2-1|TRBD1|-
CASSPGQGTNNEQFF
TGCGCCAGCAGCCCGGGACAGGGAACAAACAATGAGCAGTTCTTC
>TRBV9|TRBJ2-2|-|-
CASTRGSTGELFF
TGTGCCAGCACCAGAGGTTCGACCGGGGAGCTGTTTTTT
>TRBV5-4|TRBJ1-6|TRBD1|-
CASSSADRARSSPLHF
TGTGCCAGCAGCTCGGCCGACAGGGCGAGGAGTTCACCCCTCCACTTT
>TRBV28|TRBJ1-5|TRBD1|-
CASSLTGTGINQPQHF
TGTGCCAGCAGTTTGACCGGGACAGGAATAAATCAGCCCCAGCATTTT
>TRBV11-2|TRBJ2-3|-|-
CATSFSRGVTDTQYF
TGTGCCACCTCCTTTTCCAGGGGGGTCACAGATACGCAGTATTTT
>TRBV18|TRBJ2-5|-|medium-sized
CASSPLWADQETQYF
TGTGCCAGCTCACCCTTGTGGGCAGATCAAGAGACCCAGTACTTC
>TRBV28|TRBJ2-5|TRBD2|once
CASPPSSGSQETQYF
TGTGCCAGTCCCCCCTCTAGCGGGTCCCAAGAGACCCAGTACTTC
>TRBV6-4|TRBJ1-2|-|-
CASSGGPGGYGYTF
TGTGCCAGCAGTGGAGGACCCGGCGGCTATGGCTACACCTTC
>TRBV18|TRBJ1-2|-|-
CASSPDGSTNYGYTF
TGTGCCAGCTCACCCGACGGCAGCACTAACTATGGCTACACCTTC
>TRBV5-5|TRBJ1-1|-|-
CASSFRSTEAFF
TGTGCCAGCAGCTTTCGGTCGACTGAAGCTTTCTTT
>TRBV7-6|TRBJ1-1|TRBD1|-
CASSRGRDTEAFF
TGTGCCAGCAGCAGGGGGCGAGACACTGAAGCTTTCTTT
>TRBV5-5|TRBJ1-6|-|-
CASSLNSRASNSPLHF
TGTGCCAGCAGCTTGAACAGTAGAGCGTCCAATTCACCCCTCCACTTT
>TRBV10-2|TRBJ1-1|TRBD1|-
CASSLTGDTEAFF
TGCGCCAGCTCACTGACAGGGGACACTGAAGCTTTCTTT
>TRBV4-1|TRBJ1-4|-|-
CASSQGIPDRWYEKLFF
TGCGCCAGCAGCCAAGGTATACCCGACAGATGGTACGAAAAACTGTTTTTT
>TRBV29-1|TRBJ1-6|-|-
CSVSPGTDNSPLHF
TGCAGCGTTTCCCCCGGGACGGATAATTCACCCCTCCACTTT
>TRBV5-1|TRBJ1-2|-|once
CASSITGARGYTF
TGCGCCAGCAGCATAACGGGGGCGCGCGGCTACACCTTC
>TRBV20-1|TRBJ2-5|-|-
CSARGQETQYF
TGCAGTGCTAGAGGCCAAGAGACCCAGTACTTC
>TRBV7-9|TRBJ1-5|TRBD1|-
CASSLDRGNQPQHF
TGTGCCAGCAGCTTGGACAGGGGCAATCAGCCCCAGCATTTT
>TRBV18|TRBJ2-3|-|once
CASSPPDRTDTQYF
TGTGCCAGCTCACCACCCGACAGAACAGATACGCAGTATTTT
>TRBV7-2|TRBJ2-2|-|-
CASSLVTSGTGELFF
TGTGCCAGCAGCTTAGTCACGTCCGGCACCGGGGAGCTGTTTTTT
>TRBV6-5|TRBJ2-1|-|-
CASSGGSSYNEQFF
TGTGCCAGCAGTGGGGGCAGCTCCTACAATGAGCAGTTCTTC
>TRBV6-5|TRBJ2-3|-|-
CASQRDTSADTQYF
TGTGCCTCACAGCGGGACACAAGCGCAGATACGCAGTATTTT
>TRBV5-1|TRBJ2-7|-|-
CASSPGQTYEQYF
TGCGCCAGCAGCCCCGGACAAACCTACGAGCAGTACTTC
>TRBV7-2|TRBJ1-1|-|-
CASSLGGVTEAFF
TGTGCCAGCAGCTTAGGAGGGGTCACTGAAGCTTTCTTT
>TRBV5-6|TRBJ2-3|-|-
CASSLVQKSTDTQYF
TGTGCCAGCAGCTTGGTACAGAAAAGCACAGATACGCAGTATTTT
>TRBV5-4|TRBJ1-2|-|-
CASSRDPLYGYTF
TGTGCCAGCAGCAGGGACCCCCTATATGGCTACACCTTC
>TRBV27|TRBJ1-5|-|-
CASSFGGGGQPQHF
TGTGCCAGCAGTTTTGGGGGGGGCGGTCAGCCCCAGCATTTT